The present entry profiles one TCR beta chain with its context. Original analysis: Estimated nucleated cell counts came from reference gene primer amplification. TCRdb's table, derived via immunoSEQ multiplex PCR, lists solely in-frame clones and lacks some. The D gene and trimming were derived from the DNA, and the V and J assignments and clone size from that table. Seen here are 60,000 or so clones, 75% to 90% observed once, and the top ten hold about 12%. The data were obtained in a study of blood T cell repertoires in COVID-19. V lost 6 bases to trimming and J lost 6 bases, with 14 bases between them. CDR1 and CDR2 (germline): MDHEN, SYDVKM. The CDR3 sequence is 13 residues long.

The TCR comes from a human donor in a cohort sampled during active COVID-19. This chain joins TRBV28 and TRBJ2-5; no clear D gene. Sequencing was done on a sample of peripheral blood. CDR3 sequence: CASSSPEFQTQYF. In DNA, the CDR3 is TGTGCCAGCAGCTCCCCGGAGTTCCAGACCCAGTACTTC.